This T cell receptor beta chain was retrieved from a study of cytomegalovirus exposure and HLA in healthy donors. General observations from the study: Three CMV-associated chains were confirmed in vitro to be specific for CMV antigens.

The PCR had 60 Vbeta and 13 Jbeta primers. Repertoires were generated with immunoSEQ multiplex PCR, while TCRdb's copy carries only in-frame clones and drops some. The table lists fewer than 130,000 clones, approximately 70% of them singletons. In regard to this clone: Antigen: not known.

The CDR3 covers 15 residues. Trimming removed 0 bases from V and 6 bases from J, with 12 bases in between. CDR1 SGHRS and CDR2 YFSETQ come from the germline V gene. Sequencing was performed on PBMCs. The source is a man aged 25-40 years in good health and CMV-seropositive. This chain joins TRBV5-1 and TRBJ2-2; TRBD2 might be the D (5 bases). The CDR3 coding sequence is TGCGCCAGCAGCTTGGACGGAGGAACGGCCGGGGAGCTGTTTTTT. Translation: CASSLDGGTAGELFF.